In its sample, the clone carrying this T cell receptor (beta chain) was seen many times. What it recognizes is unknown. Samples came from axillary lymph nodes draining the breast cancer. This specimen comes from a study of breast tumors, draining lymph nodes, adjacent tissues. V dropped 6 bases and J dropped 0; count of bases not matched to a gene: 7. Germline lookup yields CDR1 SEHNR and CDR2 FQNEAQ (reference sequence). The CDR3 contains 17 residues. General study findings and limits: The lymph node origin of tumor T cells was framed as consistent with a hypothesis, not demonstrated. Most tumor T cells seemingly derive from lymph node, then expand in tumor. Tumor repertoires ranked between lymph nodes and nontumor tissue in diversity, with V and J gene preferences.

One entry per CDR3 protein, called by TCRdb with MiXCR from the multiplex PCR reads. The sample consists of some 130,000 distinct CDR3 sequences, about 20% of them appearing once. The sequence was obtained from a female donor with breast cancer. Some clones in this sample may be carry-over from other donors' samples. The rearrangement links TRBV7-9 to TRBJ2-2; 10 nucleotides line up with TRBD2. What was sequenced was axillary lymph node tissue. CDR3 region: CASRLAGNSPNTGELFF. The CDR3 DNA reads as TGTGCCAGCAGACTAGCGGGAAATTCGCCGAACACCGGGGAGCTGTTTTTT.